This T cell receptor (beta chain) is drawn from a study of PD-L1 blockade in urothelial cancer. Overall study: Blood samples contained a median approximately 140,000 T cells. Study-level findings and limits: Tumor-associated clones in blood expanded more at 3 weeks in durable-benefit patients.

Stated time point: pretreatment peripheral blood. Sample contribution per patient ranged from 1 to 8, covering pretreatment and on-treatment. Sequenced by immunoSEQ multiplex PCR; TCRdb stores in-frame clones only, minus some. The sample lists 45,000 to 50,000 clones; 80% to 85% were seen once. The CDR3 has 13 residues. From germline, CDR1 is MNHEY and CDR2 SMNVEV (reference sequence). V was clipped by 3 bases and J by 3 bases, with 8 bases between them. With regard to this clone: No antigen is known for it.

Specimen: PBMCs, collected around atezolizumab (anti-PD-L1) treatment. The V call is TRBV27, the J call TRBJ2-5; D may be TRBD2 (6 bases). The sequence was obtained from a man aged 50 or older with urothelial cancer. Written as DNA, the CDR3 is TGTGCCAGCAGTTTCGGGGGAAAAGAGACCCAGTACTTC. Its translation is CASSFGGKETQYF.